Presented here are 8 T cell receptor beta chains from one specimen sequenced in a study of identical twins. Each CDR3 protein is one row after TCRdb ran MiXCR on the 5' RACE reads. Of around 960,000 distinct CDR3 sequences in the sample, 10% to 15% were seen once. These data are also associated with another study on yellow fever vaccine responses in identical twins.

Source material: PBMCs. These receptors came from a woman under 30 in good health.

This clonotype was seen a few times. The CDR3 DNA sequence: TGTGCCAGCAGCCAAGGAATGAGACTAGCGGGACCCAATGAGCAGTTCTTC. Residues: CASSQGMRLAGPNEQFF. The chain couples TRBV4-2 to TRBJ2-1; TRBD2 agrees at 11 bases. Trimming at V came to 1 base and at J to 6 bases, leaving 8 bases not matched to a gene. The germline gives CDR1 LGHNA, CDR2 YNFKEQ. The length of the CDR3 is 17 residues.

In this sample, this clonotype turned up a few times. This CDR3 is CAISESRGLDTEAFF. The CDR3 coding sequence is TGTGCCATCAGTGAGTCGAGGGGGCTGGACACTGAAGCTTTCTTT. The rearrangement links TRBV10-3 to TRBJ1-1; 7 bases agree with TRBD1. This CDR3 region has 15 residues. The V segment lost 0 bases and the J segment 3 bases; nucleotides outside the gene matches: 4. Germline assignment: CDR1 ENHRY and CDR2 SYGVKD.

The chain joins TRBV25-1 to TRBJ1-2; D not certain. This CDR3 region has 12 residues. Trimming pared 4 bases from V and 1 base from J, leaving 4 bases between. Germline-derived CDR1 and CDR2 are MGHDK and SYGVNS. CDR3 sequence (DNA): TGTGCCAGCAGTGCCAGTAACTATGGCTACACCTTC. This translates into CASSASNYGYTF.

The rearrangement joins TRBV15 to TRBJ2-5; the match to TRBD1 covers 7 bases. The germline gives CDR1 LNHNV, CDR2 YYDKDF (reference sequence). J gave up 3 bases and V 0 bases, and 7 bases lay outside the gene matches. The CDR3 spans 16 residues. CDR3 residues: CATSRDYPDREETQYF. The DNA of the CDR3 is TGTGCCACCAGCAGAGATTACCCCGACAGGGAAGAGACCCAGTACTTC. The whole variable domain, remainder taken from reference TRBV15 and TRBJ2-5, is DAMVIQNPRYQVTQFGKPVTLSCSQTLNHNVMYWYQQKSSQAPKLLFHYYDKDFNNEADTPDNFQSRRPNTSFCFLDIRSPGLGDTAMYLCATSRDYPDREETQYFGPGTRLLVL.

J is TRBJ1-1 and V is TRBV5-6, with 7 bases matching TRBD1. The CDR3 length is 14 residues. Per the germline V gene, CDR1 is SGHDT and CDR2 is YYEEEE. J gave up 3 bases and V 5 bases, and 7 bases lay outside the gene matches. For the CDR3, the DNA is TGTGCCAGCAGGCGGCAGGGGGTCGACACTGAAGCTTTCTTT. Its translation is CASRRQGVDTEAFF.

This chain connects TRBV11-2 to TRBJ2-1, with 8 positions matching TRBD2. Germline V gene data show CDR1 as SGHAT and CDR2 as FQNNGV. V lost 1 base and J lost 10; bases outside the gene matches: 15. The CDR3 loop spans 17 amino acids. The CDR3 sequence: CASSLVSTGGPHWEQFF. CDR3 coding DNA: TGTGCCAGCAGCTTAGTATCGACGGGAGGGCCTCATTGGGAGCAGTTCTTC. Variable domain in full (rest from reference TRBV11-2 and TRBJ2-1): EAGVAQSPRYKIIEKRQSVAFWCNPISGHATLYWYQQILGQGPKLLIQFQNNGVVDDSQLPKDRFSAERLKGVDSTLKIQPAKLEDSAVYLCASSLVSTGGPHWEQFFGPGTRLTVL.

The table lists this clonotype with a few counts. The DNA for the CDR3 is TGTGCCAGCAGGAAGGACAGGGCTAACTATGGCTACACCTTC. This sequence encodes CASRKDRANYGYTF. The chain carries TRBV6-1 and TRBJ1-2; 8 bases are shared with TRBD1. Per germline, CDR1 MNHNS and CDR2 SASEGT. The CDR3 length is 14 residues. V was pared by 6 bases and J by 0 bases, with 3 bases of the junction left unmatched.

This clonotype appeared a few times. V usage is TRBV6-1 and J usage is TRBJ2-7; perhaps TRBD1 as D (6 bases). CDR1 and CDR2 from the germline V gene are MNHNS and SASEGT. V lost 11 bases to trimming and J lost 2 bases, with 13 bases between them. The CDR3 sequence is 12 residues long. This CDR3 reads CAPRGRPYEQYV. As DNA, the CDR3 is TGTGCCCCCAGGGGACGGCCCTACGAGCAGTACGTC.